This T cell receptor beta chain was recorded in a study of cytomegalovirus exposure and HLA in healthy donors. The CDR3 loop spans 13 amino acids. V was shortened by 5 bases and J by 15 bases, with 20 bases between the two germline ends. Germline V CDR1 and CDR2: SNHLY, FYNNEI. A multiplex PCR was run with 60 Vbeta primers and 13 Jbeta primers. Profiled with immunoSEQ multiplex PCR; TCRdb holds only in-frame clones, not every one. The sample includes about 120,000 clones, 55% to 75% of them seen just once. Details on this clone: Its target is unknown.

Study outcomes and limitations: Later analysis suggested most CMV-associated TCR beta chains were HLA-restricted. Later analysis associated a missense DCLRE1C variant with TCR beta V- and J-gene trimming. Most observed TCR sequences were rare, whereas some public TCRs were detected in many donors. TCR beta chains numbering about 160 were designated cytomegalovirus-associated.

This TCR was sampled from a man in his thirties or forties in good health and CMV-seropositive. Sequenced sample: PBMCs. This chain links TRBV2 with TRBJ2-1; perhaps TRBD1 as D (6 bases). The DNA for the CDR3 is TGTGCCAGCAGTCTGGGCAGGGGCGAATCGGCGTTCTTC. It yields the protein CASSLGRGESAFF. Filled out from reference TRBV2 and TRBJ2-1, the complete variable domain reads EPEVTQTPSHQVTQMGQEVILRCVPISNHLYFYWYRQILGQKVEFLVSFYNNEISEKSEIFDDQFSVERPDGSNFTLKIRSTKLEDSAMYFCASSLGRGESAFFGPGTRLTVL.